The subject of this entry is one TCR beta chain. Its antigen is unidentified. Germline values: CDR1 MRHNA, CDR2 SNTAGT. The J segment lost 13 bases and the V segment lost 3 bases, leaving 11 bases of the junction unmatched. The CDR3 runs 14 residues. Some clones are missing from TCRdb's copy, which holds only in-frame ones; the method was immunoSEQ multiplex PCR. The profile shows 2 million to 2.5 million clones, 90% to 95% of them singletons. This sample is part of a study of shared clonotypes between healthy human individuals. Study-wide findings and caveats: Clonotypes which were not shared had lower generation probabilities than clonotypes that all four donors shared. Larger estimated richness was generally seen in naive subsets than in memory subsets.

This chain links TRBV6-4 with TRBJ2-1; 8 bases are a match to TRBD2. This clonotype originated in a man between 18 and 35 years old in good health. Some clones in this sample may be carry-over from other donors' samples. The material sequenced was naive CD4+ T cells from PBMCs. The subset denotes: CD45RA+ positively selected. The CDR3 DNA reads as TGTGCCAGCAGTGAGGCGACTAGCGTGACCACTCAGTTCTTC. Protein sequence: CASSEATSVTTQFF.